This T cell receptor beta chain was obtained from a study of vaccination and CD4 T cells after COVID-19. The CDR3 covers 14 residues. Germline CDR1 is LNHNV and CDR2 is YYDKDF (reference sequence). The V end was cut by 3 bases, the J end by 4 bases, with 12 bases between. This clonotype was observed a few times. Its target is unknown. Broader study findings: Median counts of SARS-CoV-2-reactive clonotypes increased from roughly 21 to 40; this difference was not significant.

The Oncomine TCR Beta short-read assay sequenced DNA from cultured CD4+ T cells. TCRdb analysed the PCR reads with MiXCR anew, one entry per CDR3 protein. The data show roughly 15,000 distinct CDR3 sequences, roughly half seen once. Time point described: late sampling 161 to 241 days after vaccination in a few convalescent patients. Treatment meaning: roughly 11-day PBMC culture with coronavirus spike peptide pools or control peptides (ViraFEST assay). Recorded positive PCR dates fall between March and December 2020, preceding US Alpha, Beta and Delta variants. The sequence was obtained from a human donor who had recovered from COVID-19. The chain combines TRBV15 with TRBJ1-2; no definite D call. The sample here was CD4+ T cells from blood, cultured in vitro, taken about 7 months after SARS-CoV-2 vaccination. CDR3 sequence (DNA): TGTGCCACCAGCAGGATAGATTCCTTCTATGGCTACACCTTC. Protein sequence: CATSRIDSFYGYTF.